The TCR beta chain under discussion was sequenced for a study of draining lymph node invasion in breast cancer (TCRdb year 2020). At the level of the whole study: In a separate targeted assay, sorted memory regulatory T cells and memory conventional CD4 T cells were compared across breast cancer tissues by bulk TCR-beta CDR3 sequencing. From each patient, matched non-invaded and tumor-invaded tumor-draining lymph nodes and the primary tumor were collected, and both Treg and Tconv subsets were profiled. Lymph nodes from several patients were covered by the separate targeted TCR sequencing, and for three of those patients the primary tumors were sequenced as well. On the study overall, not on this receptor specifically: The data could not determine whether Treg conversion took place in a particular organ or whether converted Tregs recirculated between nodes and tumor. In each tissue, about 13-25% of Treg TCRs were also present in Tconvs, a finding interpreted as suggesting peripheral induction of Tregs. Detection of some of the top 100 tumor clones in both invaded and non-invaded nodes suggests recirculation between tumor and draining nodes. TCRs shared between the Treg and Tconv subsets were viewed as suggestive of, but not proof of, a common clonal origin. Across all tissues in the targeted TCR-seq data, Tregs appeared to be more clonally expanded than Tconvs, and both subsets showed lower diversity in tumor than in lymph nodes. Tracking of the top-100 tumor clones could be carried out in just a couple of patients.

From the germline V gene, CDR1 is SGDLS and CDR2 is YYNGEE. The CDR3 has 14 amino acids, counting the end cysteine and phenylalanine. The kept DNA is CDR3 alone, 42 bases in frame from the first base. V is shortened by 0 bases, J by 7 bases, and the region joining them spans 8 bases. Libraries were prepared through bulk RNA-seq. The sample was run on an Illumina HiSeq 2500. In the source study's methods: CDR3 sequences in the separate targeted TCR-seq dataset were extracted from raw reads and quantified using MiXCR version 2.1.5 with default parameters. Each TCR-beta clone in the separate targeted TCR-seq dataset was defined by the V gene, J gene and CDR3 sequence taken together. The separate targeted TCR-seq dataset was filtered by first dropping clones with fewer than three counts and then keeping only the 90% most strongly expressed clones in each sample. The separate targeted TCR-seq dataset calculated Treg-Tconv overlap for each tissue as the number of shared clones divided by the total number of Treg clones, multiplied by 100. TCRdb trimmed public reads at Q25 via fastp, called clones via MiXCR and kept in-frame beta chains. Entries are consolidated by CDR3 protein sequence, retaining the most common genes and DNA. The V and J calls, along with clone size, are taken from TCRdb and not from the paper's own processing. Within this sample are over a thousand distinct CDR3 sequences, with 55% to 75% of them counted one time only. The ten largest account for less than 8.5% of the sample.

Memory conventional CD4 T cells were sorted as CD4+ CD45RA- CD25- cells. Before staining and sorting, a Miltenyi Pan T Cell isolation kit was used to pre-enrich the T cells. Immunohistochemistry for estrogen receptor, progesterone receptor, HER2 and Ki-67 was used to characterize primary tumors. Within a few hours after surgery, fresh surgical tissue was processed by cutting the tissue into small fragments. Tissue fragments were enzymatically digested with Liberase TL plus DNase for approximately 20 minutes and were then filtered through a 40-micrometer strainer. After DAPI live/dead staining, cells were sorted on a BD FACS Aria II at 98-99% purity. Sorted cells were lysed in TCL buffer and RNA was purified with a Norgen Single Cell RNA purification kit including DNase treatment. To note about this clonotype: Its antigen remains unidentified. No qualities accompany the bases; no much larger clone lies one base away.

This receptor chain uses TRBV9 and TRBJ1-6; too little of a D gene remains to name it. The sample consisted of sorted memory CD4+ effector T cells from the tumor. Read against the paper, the sample's cell subset or site label means: CD45RA-negative sorted CD4+ T cells (memory Tconv or effector/memory Treg). The clonotype was recovered from a female donor with luminal breast cancer. The nucleotide sequence reads as follows: TGTGCCAGCAGCGTAGACGTCGGGAATTCACCCCTCCACTTT. Its protein reads: CASSVDVGNSPLHF.